These 21 T cell receptor beta chains came from one sample sequenced in a study of blood T cell repertoires in COVID-19. Profiled with immunoSEQ multiplex PCR; TCRdb holds only in-frame clones, not every one. The data hold roughly 180,000 clones, with 80% to 85% observed a single time. Specimen: peripheral blood. These receptors were obtained from a woman between 40 and 55 years old with COVID-19, enrolled during active disease.

The CDR3 DNA reads as TGTGCCAGCAGCTACCGACAGGGGTTATCCTACGAGCAGTACTTC. This encodes CASSYRQGLSYEQYF. The V call is TRBV13, the J call TRBJ2-7; 8 bases map to TRBD1. The germline V gene encodes CDR1 PRHDT and CDR2 FYEKMQ (reference sequence). V gave up 4 bases and J gave up 1 base; unmatched junction bases: 6. The CDR3 runs to 15 residues.

This clone appeared once. The chain is built from TRBV5-1 and TRBJ2-5; 10 nucleotides line up with TRBD2. Germline V CDR1 and CDR2: SGHRS, YFSETQ. This CDR3 spans 18 amino acids. With V trimmed by 3 bases and J by 3 bases, 14 bases remained unmatched. The chain's CDR3 is CASSWGVLSGTSEETQYF. CDR3 sequence (DNA): TGCGCCAGCAGCTGGGGGGTCCTTTCCGGGACTAGCGAAGAGACCCAGTACTTC.

The count of this clone is one. The CDR3 DNA follows: TGCAGTGCTAGTGTCCAGGGCCGCTACAATGAGCAGTTCTTC. Translated, it gives CSASVQGRYNEQFF. V gene TRBV20-1 combines with J gene TRBJ2-1; D perhaps matches TRBD1 (5 bases). Germline V CDR1 and CDR2: DFQATT, SNEGSKA (reference sequence). Deletions cut 3 bases from V and 3 bases from J, with 12 bases between. This CDR3 contains 14 residues.

The chain uses TRBV11-2 and TRBJ2-5; D may be TRBD1 (6 bases). CDR1 is SGHAT and CDR2 is FQNNGV in the germline V gene. Trimming shortened V by 0 bases and J by 6 bases, and 17 bases separated the two germline ends. The CDR3 length is 16 residues. The CDR3 here is CASSLDDRTLEKTQYF. The DNA of the CDR3 is TGTGCCAGCAGCTTAGACGACAGGACCTTGGAGAAGACCCAGTACTTC. Using reference TRBV11-2 and TRBJ2-5 for the parts outside the CDR3, the full variable domain is EAGVAQSPRYKIIEKRQSVAFWCNPISGHATLYWYQQILGQGPKLLIQFQNNGVVDDSQLPKDRFSAERLKGVDSTLKIQPAKLEDSAVYLCASSLDDRTLEKTQYFGPGTRLLVL.

The chain employs TRBV18 and TRBJ2-5, with TRBD1 matching 7 bases. The CDR3 loop spans 15 amino acids. V was pared by 6 bases and J by 5 bases, with 12 bases of the junction left unmatched. CDR1 KGHSH and CDR2 LQKENI come from the germline V gene. The CDR3 here is CASSLGQPGVETQYF. The CDR3, as DNA: TGTGCCAGCTCGCTGGGACAGCCTGGGGTGGAGACCCAGTACTTC.

The chain carries TRBV11-3 and TRBJ2-3, with D unresolved. CDR3 length equals 15 residues. V gave up 5 bases and J gave up 0 bases, with 12 bases separating them. The V gene's germline CDR1 is SGHNT and CDR2 YENEEA. The CDR3, as DNA: TGTGCCAGCAGCGCGAGCGTACGAAGCACAGATACGCAGTATTTT. It codes for CASSASVRSTDTQYF.

Only one count was recorded for this clone. V and J are TRBV2 and TRBJ1-5; 7 bases are shared with TRBD1. The CDR3 extends over 13 amino acids. With 5 bases clipped from V and 6 bases from J, the junction kept 4 bases outside the gene matches. In germline, CDR1 is SNHLY, CDR2 FYNNEI. The CDR3 region has the DNA TGTGCCAGCAGTCGACAGGGTCCTCAGCCCCAGCATTTT. This translates into CASSRQGPQPQHF.

The rearrangement uses TRBV5-6 and TRBJ1-4; 9 nucleotides align to TRBD1. Germline trimming cut 0 bases from V and 9 bases from J; bases unmatched to any gene: 9. The CDR3 covers 16 residues. Looked up from germline, CDR1 is SGHDT and CDR2 is YYEEEE. The DNA of the CDR3 is TGTGCCAGCAGCTTGGGGTCGGACAGGGGCAGGAAAAAACTGTTTTTT. Amino acid sequence: CASSLGSDRGRKKLFF.

The chain uses TRBV7-9 and TRBJ1-2; D unresolved. Germline V gene sequence: CDR1 SEHNR, CDR2 FQNEAQ (reference sequence). V was clipped by 3 bases and J by 4 bases, with 9 bases between them. CDR3 length: 13 residues. The CDR3 DNA sequence: TGTGCCAGCAGCTTCAACAGCCCCTATGGCTACACCTTC. This codes for CASSFNSPYGYTF.

The rearrangement links TRBV5-1 to TRBJ2-7, with TRBD2 matching over 13 bases. The CDR3 contains 16 residues. In germline, CDR1 is SGHRS, CDR2 YFSETQ. V gave up 3 bases and J gave up 4 bases; unmatched junction bases: 7. The CDR3 DNA follows: TGCGCCAGCAGCTCCTCACTAGCGGGAGGGCTGTACGAGCAGTACTTC. Amino acid sequence: CASSSSLAGGLYEQYF.

J is TRBJ1-3 and V is TRBV24-1; maybe TRBD1 (5 bases). Trimming removed 11 bases at V and 4 bases at J, with 14 bases between. The CDR3 has 13 amino acids. Germline CDR1 and CDR2: KGHDR and SFDVKD. The CDR3 reads CAIRGGSGNTIYF. DNA for the CDR3: TGTGCCATACGGGGGGGGTCAGGAAACACCATATATTTT.

The chain employs TRBV2 and TRBJ2-1, with TRBD2 matching over 9 bases. The CDR3 is 14 amino acids. CDR1 and CDR2 (germline): SNHLY, FYNNEI. V shed 11 bases and J 10 bases; nucleotides not matched to a gene: 15. The DNA of the CDR3 is TGTGCCTCCGCAAGCGGGAGGACCCAAAGGGAGCAGTTCTTC. This sequence encodes CASASGRTQREQFF.

This sequence joins TRBV7-9 and TRBJ1-2, with a possible D match to TRBD1 (5 bases). Germline V lookup: CDR1 SEHNR, CDR2 FQNEAQ (reference sequence). This CDR3 has 12 residues. Trimming removed 1 base at V and 12 bases at J, with 12 bases between. The CDR3 DNA follows: TGTGCCAGCAGCTTAGGGACAAAGGGGCACACCTTC. Its translation is CASSLGTKGHTF.

This clone has a single count. The chain recombines TRBV6-5 with TRBJ1-2; D unresolved. The V end lost 5 bases, the J end lost 0 bases, and 13 bases lay between the germline ends. Looked up from germline, CDR1 is MNHEY and CDR2 is SVGAGI. This CDR3 is 15 amino acids long. CDR3 residues: CASSPLAVSNYGYTF. DNA of the CDR3: TGTGCCAGCAGTCCCTTAGCGGTTTCTAACTATGGCTACACCTTC.

The sample holds one count of this clone. The chain recombines TRBV7-3 with TRBJ1-1; maybe TRBD1 (6 bases). CDR1 is SGHTA, CDR2 FQGTGA, per germline. V was pared by 5 bases and J by 0 bases, with 22 bases between. There are 18 residues in the CDR3. The chain's CDR3 is CASSPGDKPFALNTEAFF. CDR3 DNA sequence: TGTGCCAGCAGCCCCGGGGACAAACCCTTCGCCCTGAACACTGAAGCTTTCTTT.

On this clone: Its ends do not fully match the called genes, so a read error is possible. This chain links TRBV12-3 or TRBV12-4 with TRBJ1-2; 7 bases match TRBD1. The CDR3 has 12 residues. CDR3 loop: CASRGNRGGYNF. The CDR3 DNA follows: TGTGCCAGCAGAGGTAACAGGGGAGGCTACAACTTC.

The rearrangement uses TRBV5-1 and TRBJ2-5, with 7 bases matching TRBD2. V shed 0 bases, J shed 2 bases, and the junction held 4 bases outside the gene matches. This CDR3 is built from 15 residues. Germline V gene lookup returns CDR1 SGHRS and CDR2 YFSETQ. CDR3 sequence: CASSLDASGQETQYF. Here the CDR3 DNA reads TGCGCCAGCAGCTTGGACGCTAGCGGACAAGAGACCCAGTACTTC. Variable domain in full (rest from reference TRBV5-1 and TRBJ2-5): KAGVTQTPRYLIKTRGQQVTLSCSPISGHRSVSWYQQTPGQGLQFLFEYFSETQRNKGNFPGRFSGRQFSNSRSEMNVSTLELGDSALYLCASSLDASGQETQYFGPGTRLLVL.

The V gene is TRBV27, the J gene TRBJ1-2, with 7 bases matching TRBD1. This CDR3 spans 16 amino acids. The V and J ends lost 5 bases and 3 bases, in that order; junction bases with no gene match: 12. Germline V CDR1 and CDR2: MNHEY, SMNVEV (reference sequence). CDR3 sequence reads: CASSKGRGRWDYGYTF. In DNA, the CDR3 is TGTGCCAGCAGTAAGGGCAGGGGGAGGTGGGACTATGGCTACACCTTC.

The chain has TRBV6-4 and TRBJ1-1, with D perhaps matching TRBD1 (6 bases). Germline V lookup: CDR1 MRHNA, CDR2 SNTAGT. This CDR3 has 13 residues. The V and J ends lost 5 bases and 1 base respectively, with 8 bases between them. CDR3 nucleotide sequence: TGTGCCAGCAGTACCAGGGGGAACACTGAAGCTTTCTTT. It specifies CASSTRGNTEAFF.

This clone showed up just once. This rearrangement joins TRBV7-9 to TRBJ2-2; perhaps TRBD2 as D (5 bases). This CDR3 contains 16 residues. Germline V gene lookup returns CDR1 SEHNR and CDR2 FQNEAQ (reference sequence). Deletions cut 1 base from V and 4 bases from J, with 13 bases between. The CDR3 protein is CASSLDPGWGTGELFF. The CDR3 DNA is TGTGCCAGCAGCTTAGACCCGGGATGGGGCACCGGGGAGCTGTTTTTT.

The chain carries TRBV11-2 and TRBJ2-1; 8 positions agree with TRBD2. From germline, CDR1 is SGHAT and CDR2 FQNNGV. The CDR3 covers 16 residues. V trimming: 7 bases; J trimming: 7 bases; junction bases outside the gene matches: 15. The DNA for the CDR3 is TGTGCCAGCACCTGGGGTCCCAGCGGGGGTAATAATGAGCAGTTCTTC. Amino acids: CASTWGPSGGNNEQFF.